This T cell receptor (beta chain) was identified in a study of blood T cell repertoires in COVID-19. The CDR3 totals 16 residues. Germline V CDR1 and CDR2: SGHDT, YYEEEE. The trim removed 2 bases at V and 4 bases at J, leaving 4 bases unmatched. Sequenced by immunoSEQ multiplex PCR; TCRdb stores in-frame clones only, minus some. Here the sample spans approximately 76,000 clones, roughly 80% being singletons. The specimen sequenced was peripheral blood. The source of this sequence is a man in his fifties with acute or convalescent COVID-19. V usage is TRBV5-6 and J usage is TRBJ2-2; TRBD1 matches at 11 bases. CDR3 protein: CASSFGTGGSTGELFF. For the CDR3, the DNA is TGTGCCAGCAGCTTCGGGACAGGGGGGAGCACCGGGGAGCTGTTTTTT.